This entry lists 13 T cell receptor beta chains sequenced from one sample in a study of cytomegalovirus exposure and HLA in healthy donors (dated by TCRdb to about 2017). Libraries were constructed by the immunoSEQ multiplex PCR assay. In TCRdb, the immuneACCESS table is reduced to in-frame sequences with V and J assigned. These tables do not hold every clone; where another copy was compared, an unresolved V gene accounts for under half, and the others remain unexplained. Present in this sample are 50,000 to 70,000 clones, roughly 95% of which were seen just once. Approximately 6% of the sample comes from the top ten. Sequencing input: PBMCs. These TCRs come from a woman under 30 in good health and CMV-seropositive.

This chain joins TRBV11-1 and TRBJ2-1, with TRBD1 matching 9 bases. The CDR3 is 15 residues long. CDR1 is SGHAT, CDR2 FQDESV, per germline (reference sequence). J lost 7 bases, V lost 2 bases, and 6 bases had no gene match. CDR3 protein: CASSLRDRVGNEQFF. In nucleotides, the CDR3 is TGTGCCAGCAGCTTAAGGGACAGGGTTGGGAATGAGCAGTTCTTC.

J is TRBJ1-1 and V is TRBV29-1; tentative D call: TRBD1 (6 bases). Trimming took 5 bases from V and 0 from J, leaving 10 bases between them. The CDR3 spans 13 residues. CDR1 and CDR2 (germline): SQVTM, ANQGSEA. CDR3 in DNA: TGCAGCGTTAACAGGGACATGAACACTGAAGCTTTCTTT. Its protein is CSVNRDMNTEAFF.

The V gene is TRBV23-1, the J gene TRBJ2-1; 14 bases agree with TRBD2. TRBV23-1 counts as an open reading frame of uncertain function. The junction had 13 bases not matched to a gene; V was cut back by 3 bases and J by 6 bases. The CDR3 length is 19 residues. The CDR3 DNA reads TGCGCCAGCAGTCACATGGGACTAGCGGGGGTGGCTGCGGGCAATGAGCAGTTCTTC. It yields the protein CASSHMGLAGVAAGNEQFF.

This rearrangement joins TRBV6-6 to TRBJ2-1, with D perhaps TRBD2 (7 bases). Germline-derived CDR1 and CDR2 are MNHNY and SVGAGI (reference sequence). The CDR3 is 15 amino acids. V lost 2 bases to trimming and J lost 6 bases, with 14 bases between them. The CDR3 coding sequence is TGTGCCAGCAGTTACGGGGGGGCTCGCCGCAATGAGCAGTTCTTC. This sequence encodes CASSYGGARRNEQFF.

This rearrangement joins TRBV4-1 to TRBJ2-1, with D possibly matching TRBD2 (7 bases). V was pared by 4 bases and J by 9 bases, with 25 bases between. The CDR3 covers 17 residues. Per the germline V gene, CDR1 is MGHRA and CDR2 is YSYEKL. The CDR3 DNA reads TGCGCCAGCAGCCGAGGGGGGGACTCACACGGTCCCAGTGAGCAGTTCTTC. It is translated as CASSRGGDSHGPSEQFF.

The rearrangement links TRBV2 to TRBJ2-1, with 13 bases aligning to TRBD2. This CDR3 has 16 residues. V dropped 1 base and J dropped 7; count of bases not matched to a gene: 4. Germline values: CDR1 SNHLY, CDR2 FYNNEI. The CDR3 reads CASSEGGLAGRNEQFF. DNA for the CDR3: TGTGCCAGCAGTGAAGGGGGACTAGCGGGGAGGAATGAGCAGTTCTTC.

V usage is TRBV5-1 and J usage is TRBJ1-1; D gene unclear. Germline loops: CDR1 SGHRS, CDR2 YFSETQ. V was clipped by 0 bases and J by 1 base, with 10 bases between them. This CDR3 has 15 residues. The CDR3 nucleotides are TGCGCCAGCAGCTTGGATGTACAAAGGAACACTGAAGCTTTCTTT. It translates to CASSLDVQRNTEAFF. The whole variable domain, filled in from reference TRBV5-1 and TRBJ1-1, reads KAGVTQTPRYLIKTRGQQVTLSCSPISGHRSVSWYQQTPGQGLQFLFEYFSETQRNKGNFPGRFSGRQFSNSRSEMNVSTLELGDSALYLCASSLDVQRNTEAFFGQGTRLTVV.

The rearrangement uses TRBV6-5 and TRBJ1-5; D is uncertain. Trimming removed 8 bases from V and 4 bases from J, with 12 bases in between. The V gene's germline CDR1 is MNHEY and CDR2 SVGAGI. The CDR3 covers 13 residues. CDR3 sequence reads: CASSGGNNQPQHF. The CDR3 region has the DNA TGTGCCAGCTCTGGAGGCAATAATCAGCCCCAGCATTTT.

The chain links TRBV6-6 to TRBJ2-7; tentatively, D is TRBD1 (6 bases). Germline assignment: CDR1 MNHNY and CDR2 SVGAGI (reference sequence). V dropped 6 bases and J dropped 9 bases, with 18 bases sitting between them. The CDR3 is made up of 13 amino acids. CDR3 bases: TGTGCCAGCAGGGAGAGCAGGGGCCTAGGGCAGTACTTC. Translated, it gives CASRESRGLGQYF.

The V call is TRBV29-1, the J call TRBJ2-1, with D perhaps matching TRBD1 (5 bases). The CDR3 has 13 amino acids. V was shortened by 4 bases and J by 5 bases, with 12 bases between the two germline ends. Germline CDR1 and CDR2: SQVTM and ANQGSEA. CDR3 loop: CSVALGENNEQFF. The CDR3 region has the DNA TGCAGCGTTGCCCTAGGGGAAAACAATGAGCAGTTCTTC.

The CDR3 DNA reads TGTGCCAGCAGTGAATATGGGGACAGGGACGATGGCTACACCTTC. It yields the protein CASSEYGDRDDGYTF. The V and J genes are TRBV25-1 and TRBJ1-2, with TRBD1 identical over 9 bases. The CDR3 extends over 15 amino acids. Per the germline V gene, CDR1 is MGHDK and CDR2 is SYGVNS. With 0 bases clipped from V and 6 bases from J, the junction kept 5 bases outside the gene matches.

The rearrangement joins TRBV7-2 to TRBJ1-5; D is unresolved. Trimming took off 3 bases at V and 5 bases at J, with 11 bases between the two ends. The germline gives CDR1 SGHTA, CDR2 FQGNSA. This CDR3 region has 14 residues. CDR3 in DNA: TGTGCCAGCAGCTTCGGGATCCTAGATCAGCCCCAGCATTTT. It encodes CASSFGILDQPQHF.

The chain combines TRBV18 with TRBJ2-4; 14 bases are shared with TRBD2. The germline V gene has CDR1 KGHSH and CDR2 LQKENI. The CDR3 runs to 18 residues. J gave up 0 bases and V 0 bases, and 1 base lay outside the gene matches. The CDR3 region is CASSPPGTSGRAKNIQYF. CDR3 DNA sequence: TGTGCCAGCTCACCACCGGGGACTAGCGGGAGAGCCAAAAACATTCAGTACTTC.